The clone carrying this T cell receptor (beta chain) turned up a few times. The data belong to a study of spatial heterogeneity in lung cancer. Carried by each TCR cDNA molecule was a unique molecular identifier. Using its own MiXCR run on the 5' RACE reads, TCRdb lists one record per CDR3 protein. The table shows some 37,000 distinct CDR3 sequences, with 5.2% occurring only once. This sample's time point: sample taken at primary tumor resection. Whole RNA, which was extracted from tumor, nontumor lung tissue or frozen PBMC, was sequenced without any cell sorting. CDR1 is KGHSH and CDR2 is LQKENI in the germline V gene. Trimming pared 2 bases from V and 4 bases from J, leaving 14 bases between. The length of the CDR3 is 15 residues.

This chain links TRBV18 with TRBJ1-2, with D tentatively TRBD1 (6 bases). The sequencing here drew on PBMCs, taken at surgery. The TCR was taken from a female donor with early-stage non-small cell lung cancer. Here the CDR3 reads CASSPSSGEGYGYTF. Written as DNA, the CDR3 is TGTGCCAGCTCACCATCGTCAGGGGAGGGCTATGGCTACACCTTC.